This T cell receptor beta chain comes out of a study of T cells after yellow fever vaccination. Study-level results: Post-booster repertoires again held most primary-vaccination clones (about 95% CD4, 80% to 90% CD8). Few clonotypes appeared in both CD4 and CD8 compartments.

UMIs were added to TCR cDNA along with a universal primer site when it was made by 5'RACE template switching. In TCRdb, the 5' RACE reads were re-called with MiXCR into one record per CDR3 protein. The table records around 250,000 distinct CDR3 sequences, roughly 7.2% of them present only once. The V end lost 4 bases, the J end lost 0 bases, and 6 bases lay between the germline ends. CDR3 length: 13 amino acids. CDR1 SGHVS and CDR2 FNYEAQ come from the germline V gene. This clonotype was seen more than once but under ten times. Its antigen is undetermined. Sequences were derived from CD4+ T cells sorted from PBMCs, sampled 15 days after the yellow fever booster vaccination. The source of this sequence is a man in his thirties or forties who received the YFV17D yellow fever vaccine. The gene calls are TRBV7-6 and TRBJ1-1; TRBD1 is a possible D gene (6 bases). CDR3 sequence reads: CASSWDMNTEAFF. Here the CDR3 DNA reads TGTGCCAGCAGCTGGGACATGAACACTGAAGCTTTCTTT.